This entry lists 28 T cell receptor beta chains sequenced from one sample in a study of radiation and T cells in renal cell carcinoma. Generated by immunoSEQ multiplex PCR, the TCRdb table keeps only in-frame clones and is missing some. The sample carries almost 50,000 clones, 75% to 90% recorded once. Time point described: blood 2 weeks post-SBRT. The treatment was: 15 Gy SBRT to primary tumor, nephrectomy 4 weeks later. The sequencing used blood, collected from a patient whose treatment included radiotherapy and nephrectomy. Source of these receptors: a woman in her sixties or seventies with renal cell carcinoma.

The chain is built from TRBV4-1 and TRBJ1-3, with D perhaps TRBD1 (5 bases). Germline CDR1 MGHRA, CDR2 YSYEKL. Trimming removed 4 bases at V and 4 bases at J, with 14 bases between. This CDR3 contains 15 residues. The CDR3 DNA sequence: TGCGCCAGCAGCCGAGGCGAGGGGTCAGGAAACACCATATATTTT. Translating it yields CASSRGEGSGNTIYF.

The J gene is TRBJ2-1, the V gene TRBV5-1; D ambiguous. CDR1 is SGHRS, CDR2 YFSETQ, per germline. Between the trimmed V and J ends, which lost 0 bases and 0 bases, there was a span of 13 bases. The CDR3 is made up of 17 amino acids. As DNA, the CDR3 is TGCGCCAGCAGCTTGGCCTCTGGATCGAGCTCCTACAATGAGCAGTTCTTC. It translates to CASSLASGSSSYNEQFF.

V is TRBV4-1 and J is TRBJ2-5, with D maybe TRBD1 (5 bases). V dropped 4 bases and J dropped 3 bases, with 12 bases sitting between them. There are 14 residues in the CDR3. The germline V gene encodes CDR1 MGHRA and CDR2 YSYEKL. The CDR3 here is CASSPQGNKETQYF. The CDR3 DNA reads TGCGCCAGCAGCCCCCAGGGTAACAAAGAGACCCAGTACTTC.

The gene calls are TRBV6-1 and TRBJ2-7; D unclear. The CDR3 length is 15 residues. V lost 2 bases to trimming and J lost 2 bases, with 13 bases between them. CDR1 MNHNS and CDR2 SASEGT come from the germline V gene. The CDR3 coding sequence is TGTGCCAGCAGTGAACCGGCAGTCTATCCCTACGAGCAGTACTTC. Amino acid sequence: CASSEPAVYPYEQYF.

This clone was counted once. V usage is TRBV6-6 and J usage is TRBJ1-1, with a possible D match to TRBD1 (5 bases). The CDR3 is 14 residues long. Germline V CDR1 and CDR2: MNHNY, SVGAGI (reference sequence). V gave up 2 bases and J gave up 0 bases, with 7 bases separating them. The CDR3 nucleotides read TGTGCCAGCAGTTACACACAGGTGAACACTGAAGCTTTCTTT. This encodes CASSYTQVNTEAFF.

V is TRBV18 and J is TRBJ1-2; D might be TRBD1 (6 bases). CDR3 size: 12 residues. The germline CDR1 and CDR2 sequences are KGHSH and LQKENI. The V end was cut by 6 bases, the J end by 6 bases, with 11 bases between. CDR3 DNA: TGTGCCAGCTCCCCGGCAGGGGATGGCTACACCTTC. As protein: CASSPAGDGYTF.

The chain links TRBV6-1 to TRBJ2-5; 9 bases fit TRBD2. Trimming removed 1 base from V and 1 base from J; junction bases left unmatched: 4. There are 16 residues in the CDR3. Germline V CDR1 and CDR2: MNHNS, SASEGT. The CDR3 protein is CASSEGLAGIQETQYF. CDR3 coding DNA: TGTGCCAGCAGTGAAGGGCTAGCGGGAATCCAAGAGACCCAGTACTTC.

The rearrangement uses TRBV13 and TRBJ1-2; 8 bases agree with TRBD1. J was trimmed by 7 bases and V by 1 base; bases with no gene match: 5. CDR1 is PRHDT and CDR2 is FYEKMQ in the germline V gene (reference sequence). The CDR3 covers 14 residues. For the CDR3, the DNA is TGTGCCAGCAGCTTAGAGGCAGGGGGCTCTGGCTACACCTTC. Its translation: CASSLEAGGSGYTF.

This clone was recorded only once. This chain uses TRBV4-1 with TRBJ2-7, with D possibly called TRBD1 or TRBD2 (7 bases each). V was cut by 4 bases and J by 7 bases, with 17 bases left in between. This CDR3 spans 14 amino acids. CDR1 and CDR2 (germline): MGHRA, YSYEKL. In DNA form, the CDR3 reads TGCGCCAGCAGCCCGGGGAGGGGGCTAGGGGAGCAGTACTTC. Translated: CASSPGRGLGEQYF.

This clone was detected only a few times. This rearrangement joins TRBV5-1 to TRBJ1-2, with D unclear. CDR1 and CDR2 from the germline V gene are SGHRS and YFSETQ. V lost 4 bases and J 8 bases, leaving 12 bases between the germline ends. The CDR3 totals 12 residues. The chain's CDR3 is CASSTSDVGYTF. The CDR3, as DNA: TGCGCCAGCAGCACGTCGGACGTAGGCTACACCTTC.

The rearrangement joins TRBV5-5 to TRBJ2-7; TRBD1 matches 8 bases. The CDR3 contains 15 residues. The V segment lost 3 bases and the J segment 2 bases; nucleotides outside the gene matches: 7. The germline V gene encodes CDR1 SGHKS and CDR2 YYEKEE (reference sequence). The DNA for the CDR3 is TGTGCCAGCAGCTACTCCGGGACAGGTACCTACGAGCAGTACTTC. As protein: CASSYSGTGTYEQYF.

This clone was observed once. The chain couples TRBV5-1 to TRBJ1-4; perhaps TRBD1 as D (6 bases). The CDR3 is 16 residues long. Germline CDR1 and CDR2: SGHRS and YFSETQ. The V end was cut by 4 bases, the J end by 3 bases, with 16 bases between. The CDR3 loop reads CASSPDQGRPNEKLFF. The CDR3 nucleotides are TGCGCCAGCAGCCCGGACCAGGGGCGGCCTAATGAAAAACTGTTTTTT.

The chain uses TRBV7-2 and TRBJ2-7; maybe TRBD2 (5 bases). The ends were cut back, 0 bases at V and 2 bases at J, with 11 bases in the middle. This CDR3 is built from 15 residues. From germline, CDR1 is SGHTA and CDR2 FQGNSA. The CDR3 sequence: CASSLANSETYEQYF. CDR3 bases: TGTGCCAGCAGCTTAGCGAATAGCGAGACCTACGAGCAGTACTTC.

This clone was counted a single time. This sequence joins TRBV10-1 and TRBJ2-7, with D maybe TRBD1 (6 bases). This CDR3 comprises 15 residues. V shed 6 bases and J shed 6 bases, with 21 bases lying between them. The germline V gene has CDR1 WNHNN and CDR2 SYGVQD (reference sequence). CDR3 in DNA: TGCGCCAGCAGCAGGGAACAGGACAGTTTAATCGAGCAGTACTTC. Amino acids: CASSREQDSLIEQYF.

CDR3 loop: CASSEWVGDGAYEQYF. CDR3 coding DNA: TGCGCCAGCAGTGAGTGGGTTGGGGACGGAGCCTACGAGCAGTACTTC. J is TRBJ2-7 and V is TRBV10-2; either TRBD1 or TRBD2 may supply D (5 bases each). Germline-derived CDR1 and CDR2 are WSHSY and SAAADI. CDR3 size: 16 residues. Between the trimmed V and J ends, which lost 1 base and 2 bases, there was a span of 15 bases.

CDR3 loop: CASSLAEENEQFF. The CDR3 DNA reads TGTGCCAGCAGCTTAGCCGAGGAGAATGAGCAGTTCTTC. The V call is TRBV7-7, the J call TRBJ2-1; D unresolved. The CDR3 runs 13 residues. Trimming removed 0 bases at V and 7 bases at J, with 7 bases between. Germline CDR1 is SSHAT and CDR2 is FNYEAQ (reference sequence).

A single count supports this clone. The CDR3 DNA is TGTGCCAGCAGCTTAGCAGGCTCTGGAAACACCATATATTTT. The encoded protein is CASSLAGSGNTIYF. The genes are TRBV7-2 and TRBJ1-3; the D is unclear. Germline loops: CDR1 SGHTA, CDR2 FQGNSA. The CDR3 is 14 amino acids. V was clipped by 0 bases and J by 0 bases, with 3 bases between them.

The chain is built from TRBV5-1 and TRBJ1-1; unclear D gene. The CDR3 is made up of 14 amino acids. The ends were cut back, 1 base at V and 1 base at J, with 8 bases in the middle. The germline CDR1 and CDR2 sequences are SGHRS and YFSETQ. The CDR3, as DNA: TGCGCCAGCAGCTTGTATCAGGCGAACACTGAAGCTTTCTTT. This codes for CASSLYQANTEAFF. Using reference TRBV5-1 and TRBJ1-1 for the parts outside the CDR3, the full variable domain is KAGVTQTPRYLIKTRGQQVTLSCSPISGHRSVSWYQQTPGQGLQFLFEYFSETQRNKGNFPGRFSGRQFSNSRSEMNVSTLELGDSALYLCASSLYQANTEAFFGQGTRLTVV.

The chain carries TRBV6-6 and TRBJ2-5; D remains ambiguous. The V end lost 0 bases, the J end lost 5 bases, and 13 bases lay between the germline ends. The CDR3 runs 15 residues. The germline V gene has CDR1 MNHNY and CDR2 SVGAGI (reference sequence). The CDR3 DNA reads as TGTGCCAGCAGTTACTCGGACCGTGCCGGGGAGACCCAGTACTTC. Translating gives CASSYSDRAGETQYF.

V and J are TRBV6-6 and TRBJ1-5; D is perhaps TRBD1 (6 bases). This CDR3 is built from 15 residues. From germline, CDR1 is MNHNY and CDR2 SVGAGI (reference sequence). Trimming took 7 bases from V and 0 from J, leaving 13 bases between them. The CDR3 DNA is TGTGCCAGCACAACGGGGGGGCATAGCAATCAGCCCCAGCATTTT. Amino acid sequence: CASTTGGHSNQPQHF.

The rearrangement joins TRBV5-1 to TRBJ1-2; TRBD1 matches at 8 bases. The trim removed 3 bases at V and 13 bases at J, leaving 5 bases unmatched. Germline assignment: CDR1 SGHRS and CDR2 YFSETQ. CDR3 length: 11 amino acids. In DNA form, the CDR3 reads TGCGCCAGCAGCTCCGGACAGGGAAGCACCTTC. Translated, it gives CASSSGQGSTF.

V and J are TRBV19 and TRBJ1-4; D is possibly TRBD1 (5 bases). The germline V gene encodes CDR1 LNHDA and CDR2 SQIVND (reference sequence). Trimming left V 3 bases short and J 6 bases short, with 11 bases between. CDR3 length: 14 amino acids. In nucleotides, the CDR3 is TGTGCCAGTAGTATCGGCTTGGGGGATGAAAAACTGTTTTTT. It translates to CASSIGLGDEKLFF.

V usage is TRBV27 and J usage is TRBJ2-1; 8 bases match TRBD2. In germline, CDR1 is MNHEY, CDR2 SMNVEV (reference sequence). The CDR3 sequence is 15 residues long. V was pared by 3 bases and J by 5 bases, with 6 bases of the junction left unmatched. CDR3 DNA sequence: TGTGCCAGCAGTTTTATCCGGGGGGGGGACAATGAGCAGTTCTTC. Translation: CASSFIRGGDNEQFF.

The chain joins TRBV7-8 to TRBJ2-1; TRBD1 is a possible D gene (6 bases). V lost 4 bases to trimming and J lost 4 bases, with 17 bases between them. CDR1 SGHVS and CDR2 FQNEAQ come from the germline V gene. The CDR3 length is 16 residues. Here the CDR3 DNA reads TGTGCCAGCAGCTCCACCGGGACAAGTATGTACAATGAGCAGTTCTTC. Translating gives CASSSTGTSMYNEQFF.

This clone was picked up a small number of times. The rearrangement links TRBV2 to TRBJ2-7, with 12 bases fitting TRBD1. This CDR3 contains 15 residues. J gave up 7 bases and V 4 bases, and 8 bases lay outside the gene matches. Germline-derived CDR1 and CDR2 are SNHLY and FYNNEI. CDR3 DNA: TGTGCCAGCAGTGGGGACAGGGGGCCATTCTCGGAGCAGTACTTC. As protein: CASSGDRGPFSEQYF. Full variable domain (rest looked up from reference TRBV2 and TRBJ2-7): EPEVTQTPSHQVTQMGQEVILRCVPISNHLYFYWYRQILGQKVEFLVSFYNNEISEKSEIFDDQFSVERPDGSNFTLKIRSTKLEDSAMYFCASSGDRGPFSEQYFGPGTRLTVT.

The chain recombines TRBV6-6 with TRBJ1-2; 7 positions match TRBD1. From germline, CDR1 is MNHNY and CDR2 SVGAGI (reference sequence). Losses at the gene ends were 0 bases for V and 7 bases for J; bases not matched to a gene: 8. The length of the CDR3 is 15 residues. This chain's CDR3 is CASSYSTTGSGGYTF. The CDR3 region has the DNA TGTGCCAGCAGTTACTCAACGACAGGGTCGGGTGGCTACACCTTC.

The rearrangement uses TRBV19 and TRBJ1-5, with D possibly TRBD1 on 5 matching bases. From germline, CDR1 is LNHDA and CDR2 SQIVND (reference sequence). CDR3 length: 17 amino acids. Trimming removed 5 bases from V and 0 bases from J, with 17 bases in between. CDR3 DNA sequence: TGTGCCAGTAGTGCTCACTCGGGACGAAGTAGCAATCAGCCCCAGCATTTT. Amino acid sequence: CASSAHSGRSSNQPQHF. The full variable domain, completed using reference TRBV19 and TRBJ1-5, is DGGITQSPKYLFRKEGQNVTLSCEQNLNHDAMYWYRQDPGQGLRLIYYSQIVNDFQKGDIAEGYSVSREKKESFPLTVTSAQKNPTAFYLCASSAHSGRSSNQPQHFGDGTRLSIL.

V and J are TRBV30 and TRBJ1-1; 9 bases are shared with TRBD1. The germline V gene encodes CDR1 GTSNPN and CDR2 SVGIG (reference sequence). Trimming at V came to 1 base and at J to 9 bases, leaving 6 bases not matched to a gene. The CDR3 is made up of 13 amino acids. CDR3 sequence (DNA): TGTGCCTGGAGTGCGGGACAGGGCTCCAAAGCTTTCTTT. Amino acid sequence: CAWSAGQGSKAFF.